The next 30 T cell receptor beta chains were all read from a single sample in a study of cytomegalovirus exposure and HLA in healthy donors. Vbeta (60) and Jbeta (13) primers were used in the PCR. Sequencing was performed with immunoSEQ multiplex PCR; in TCRdb, only in-frame clones are kept and a portion is missing. The data hold roughly 100,000 clones, with more than 80% observed a single time. Specimen: PBMCs. All receptors come from a man aged 25 to 40 in good health and CMV-seronegative.

The V and J genes are TRBV6-1 and TRBJ2-1; 7 bases map to TRBD2. Germline trimming cut 7 bases from V and 12 bases from J; bases unmatched to any gene: 9. Germline-derived CDR1 and CDR2 are MNHNS and SASEGT. This CDR3 has 12 amino acids. CDR3 coding DNA: TGTGCCAGCATTCTCACTAGCGAAAGGCAGTTCTTC. Its protein is CASILTSERQFF.

This clone was seen once. The chain couples TRBV11-1 to TRBJ1-1, with a tentative D call TRBD1 (6 bases). Trimming cost V 4 bases and J 4 bases, with 19 bases left between them. There are 16 residues in the CDR3. Germline V gene data show CDR1 as SGHAT and CDR2 as FQDESV (reference sequence). This chain's CDR3 is CASSSSGQIRLTEAFF. CDR3 in DNA: TGTGCCAGCAGCTCCTCGGGACAAATACGTCTCACTGAAGCTTTCTTT.

The chain carries TRBV29-1 and TRBJ2-3; TRBD2 aligns across 11 bases. The CDR3 spans 16 residues. Germline V gene lookup returns CDR1 SQVTM and CDR2 ANQGSEA. V lost 6 bases to trimming and J lost 3 bases; unmatched junction nucleotides: 11. The CDR3: CSVSPPSGGPTDTQYF. The CDR3 DNA reads TGCAGCGTCTCACCCCCTAGCGGGGGGCCGACAGATACGCAGTATTTT.

This chain links TRBV7-9 with TRBJ2-7; no definite D call. The CDR3 contains 14 residues. V lost 1 base, J lost 6 bases, and 13 bases lay in between. Germline loops: CDR1 SEHNR, CDR2 FQNEAQ (reference sequence). The CDR3, as DNA: TGTGCCAGCAGCTTAGGTACAGAGAGCCTCGAGCAGTACTTC. It specifies CASSLGTESLEQYF. Together with reference TRBV7-9 and TRBJ2-7, the CDR3 gives the full variable domain: DTGVSQNPRHKITKRGQNVTFRCDPISEHNRLYWYRQTLGQGPEFLTYFQNEAQLEKSRLLSDRFSAERPKGSFSTLEIQRTEQGDSAMYLCASSLGTESLEQYFGPGTRLTVT.

The gene calls are TRBV30 and TRBJ1-3; the match to TRBD1 covers 7 bases. V shed 0 bases, J shed 3 bases, and the junction held 5 bases outside the gene matches. Germline V gene data show CDR1 as GTSNPN and CDR2 as SVGIG (reference sequence). The CDR3 spans 15 residues. The CDR3: CAWSVLGTVGNTIYF. The CDR3 coding sequence is TGTGCCTGGAGTGTACTTGGGACAGTTGGAAACACCATATATTTT.

The chain recombines TRBV9 with TRBJ2-1; 14 bases align to TRBD2. V lost 0 bases to trimming and J lost 7 bases; unmatched junction nucleotides: 9. Germline V gives CDR1 SGDLS, CDR2 YYNGEE. The CDR3 is 18 amino acids. The CDR3 reads CASSVGPGGLAGANEQFF. CDR3 coding DNA: TGTGCCAGCAGCGTAGGACCCGGGGGACTAGCGGGAGCAAATGAGCAGTTCTTC.

J is TRBJ2-3 and V is TRBV11-2; possibly TRBD2 for D (5 bases). This CDR3 contains 16 residues. Germline V gene lookup returns CDR1 SGHAT and CDR2 FQNNGV. The V end lost 4 bases, the J end lost 5 bases, and 19 bases lay between the germline ends. The CDR3 sequence: CASSSIRISRGDTQYF. In nucleotides, the CDR3 is TGTGCCAGCAGCTCCATAAGGATTTCTCGGGGAGATACGCAGTATTTT.

V gene TRBV28 combines with J gene TRBJ2-7; 8 nucleotides agree with TRBD2. Germline CDR1 reads MDHEN; CDR2 reads SYDVKM. V was clipped by 1 base and J by 6 bases; unmatched bases: 11. The CDR3 consists of 16 residues. The CDR3 spells CASSLSRGAGGGEQYF. CDR3 nucleotides: TGTGCCAGCAGTTTATCCCGAGGCGCGGGAGGAGGCGAGCAGTACTTC.

This chain's CDR3 is CASSVAQTGGTGELFF. The CDR3 nucleotides read TGTGCCAGCAGCGTAGCTCAAACAGGGGGCACCGGGGAGCTGTTTTTT. The chain joins TRBV9 to TRBJ2-2; 8 nucleotides line up with TRBD1. J gave up 4 bases and V 0 bases, and 5 bases lay outside the gene matches. Germline loops: CDR1 SGDLS, CDR2 YYNGEE. This CDR3 is 16 amino acids long.

The chain employs TRBV10-1 and TRBJ2-1; 12 bases line up with TRBD2. Germline trimming cut 6 bases from V and 10 bases from J; bases unmatched to any gene: 16. Germline CDR1 WNHNN, CDR2 SYGVQD (reference sequence). CDR3 size: 17 residues. CDR3 DNA: TGCGCCAGCAGGCGCCGAAGTCTAGCGGGAGGGCCCGAAGAGCAGTTCTTC. Translating it yields CASRRRSLAGGPEEQFF.

The gene calls are TRBV9 and TRBJ2-7; D might be TRBD1 (5 bases). The germline gives CDR1 SGDLS, CDR2 YYNGEE. The CDR3 has 15 residues. V gave up 2 bases and J gave up 2 bases, with 14 bases separating them. The DNA of the CDR3 is TGTGCCAGCAGCGTCTCAATAGGGGTTCCCTACGAGCAGTACTTC. It codes for CASSVSIGVPYEQYF.

As to this clone: Germline is not matched at one junction end, which may reflect a read error. This same CDR3 is encoded by further DNA sequences in the sample. The J gene is TRBJ1-6, the V gene TRBV15, with 7 bases that match TRBD1. The germline V gene encodes CDR1 LNHNV and CDR2 YYDKDF (reference sequence). The CDR3 runs 14 residues. The CDR3 protein is CATRRDSYNSPLHF. For the CDR3, the DNA is TGTGCCACCCGACGGGACAGCTATAATTCCCCCCTCCACTTT.

The chain couples TRBV11-3 to TRBJ2-1; 7 positions match TRBD1. Germline V gene sequence: CDR1 SGHNT, CDR2 YENEEA. The CDR3 contains 13 residues. V lost 5 bases and J lost 8; bases outside the gene matches: 6. CDR3 nucleotide sequence: TGTGCCAGCAGCGAACAGGGGCAAGATGAGCAGTTCTTC. This sequence encodes CASSEQGQDEQFF.

The sample holds one count of this clone. The chain combines TRBV6-5 with TRBJ1-6; no clear D gene. Trimming cost V 7 bases and J 7 bases, with 11 bases left between them. Germline V gene data show CDR1 as MNHEY and CDR2 as SVGAGI. The CDR3 is 13 residues long. The chain's CDR3 is CASTKQINSPLHF. CDR3 nucleotide sequence: TGTGCCAGCACGAAACAGATAAATTCACCCCTCCACTTT.

The V gene is TRBV6-1, the J gene TRBJ2-3; maybe TRBD2 (7 bases). V was clipped by 9 bases and J by 9 bases, with 19 bases between them. CDR3 length: 13 residues. Germline CDR1 and CDR2: MNHNS and SASEGT. The CDR3 DNA sequence: TGTGCCAGGGGGGACGGGGGGCGGGGGACGCAGTATTTT. Translating gives CARGDGGRGTQYF.

The genes are TRBV5-1 and TRBJ2-3; 9 nucleotides line up with TRBD2. Germline values: CDR1 SGHRS, CDR2 YFSETQ. After removal of 3 bases from V and 3 bases from J, the junction contained 8 bases not matched to a gene. The CDR3 spans 16 residues. DNA for the CDR3: TGCGCCAGCAGCTCCCGGGGTAGCGGGAGTACAGATACGCAGTATTTT. It translates to CASSSRGSGSTDTQYF. Supplemented by reference TRBV5-1 and TRBJ2-3, the full variable domain reads KAGVTQTPRYLIKTRGQQVTLSCSPISGHRSVSWYQQTPGQGLQFLFEYFSETQRNKGNFPGRFSGRQFSNSRSEMNVSTLELGDSALYLCASSSRGSGSTDTQYFGPGTRLTVL.

The CDR3 reads CAISGTAGNTIYF. CDR3 in DNA: TGTGCCATCAGTGGGACAGCTGGAAACACCATATATTTT. This rearrangement joins TRBV10-3 to TRBJ1-3, with a tentative D call TRBD1 (6 bases). Germline CDR1 is ENHRY and CDR2 is SYGVKD. V was cut by 4 bases and J by 2 bases, with 6 bases left in between. The CDR3 is 13 amino acids.

V gene TRBV2 combines with J gene TRBJ2-7, with 9 bases that match TRBD1. CDR3 length: 15 amino acids. Unmatched junction bases numbered 6, after V lost 6 bases and J lost 0 bases. Per the germline V gene, CDR1 is SNHLY and CDR2 is FYNNEI. Here the CDR3 reads CASRNPGQGSYEQYF. CDR3 DNA sequence: TGTGCCAGCAGGAATCCGGGACAGGGCTCCTACGAGCAGTACTTC. Combining the CDR3 with reference TRBV2 and TRBJ2-7 gives the whole variable domain EPEVTQTPSHQVTQMGQEVILRCVPISNHLYFYWYRQILGQKVEFLVSFYNNEISEKSEIFDDQFSVERPDGSNFTLKIRSTKLEDSAMYFCASRNPGQGSYEQYFGPGTRLTVT.

The CDR3 spells CASSVAGLAGVFEQYF. CDR3 DNA sequence: TGTGCCAGCAGCGTAGCAGGGCTAGCGGGAGTATTTGAGCAGTACTTC. This chain connects TRBV9 to TRBJ2-7; the match to TRBD2 covers 10 bases. The CDR3 runs 16 residues. Germline V gene lookup returns CDR1 SGDLS and CDR2 YYNGEE. V lost 0 bases to trimming and J lost 7 bases; unmatched junction nucleotides: 10.

The chain couples TRBV4-1 to TRBJ2-7, with a weak D call TRBD1 (5 bases). Trimming shortened V by 10 bases and J by 1 base, and 26 bases separated the two germline ends. Germline assignment: CDR1 MGHRA and CDR2 YSYEKL. The CDR3 extends over 17 amino acids. The CDR3 coding sequence is TGCGCCACCACAGCGACTGGCTGGGGCCCTCTGTCCTACGAGCAGTACTTC. Encoded protein: CATTATGWGPLSYEQYF.

This clone was seen more than once but under ten times. J is TRBJ2-6 and V is TRBV6-6; unclear D gene. Germline V gene data show CDR1 as MNHNY and CDR2 as SVGAGI (reference sequence). The CDR3 loop spans 15 amino acids. V dropped 4 bases and J dropped 0 bases, with 7 bases sitting between them. The CDR3 bases are TGTGCCAGCAGTTCTTACAGCTCTGGGGCCAACGTCCTGACTTTC. This codes for CASSSYSSGANVLTF.

The chain has TRBV5-1 and TRBJ1-2; D possibly corresponds to TRBD1 (6 bases). V gave up 1 base and J gave up 3 bases, with 13 bases separating them. The germline CDR1 and CDR2 sequences are SGHRS and YFSETQ. The CDR3 runs to 15 residues. Here the CDR3 reads CASSLRAGADYGYTF. The CDR3 nucleotides read TGCGCCAGCAGCTTGAGGGCGGGGGCGGACTATGGCTACACCTTC.

The chain has TRBV7-9 and TRBJ1-1; D is possibly TRBD1 (6 bases). The V end lost 1 base, the J end lost 8 bases, and 8 bases lay between the germline ends. Germline V CDR1 and CDR2: SEHNR, FQNEAQ (reference sequence). This CDR3 has 12 residues. The CDR3 spells CASSLGGQEAFF. As DNA, the CDR3 is TGTGCCAGCAGCTTAGGGGGACAAGAAGCTTTCTTT.

The rearrangement links TRBV15 to TRBJ2-3; D may be TRBD2 (5 bases). Trimming removed 4 bases at V and 3 bases at J, with 11 bases between. The CDR3 length is 14 residues. The germline V gene has CDR1 LNHNV and CDR2 YYDKDF (reference sequence). The DNA for the CDR3 is TGTGCCACCAGCAAACTAGGGAGAACAGATACGCAGTATTTT. Translated, it gives CATSKLGRTDTQYF.

The chain employs TRBV4-1 and TRBJ2-3; maybe TRBD2 (5 bases). V was cut by 0 bases and J by 3 bases, with 16 bases left in between. Germline V lookup: CDR1 MGHRA, CDR2 YSYEKL. This CDR3 region has 17 residues. The CDR3 sequence is CASSQDGSRLATDTQYF. DNA for the CDR3: TGCGCCAGCAGCCAAGATGGGAGTCGGCTAGCTACAGATACGCAGTATTTT.

V is TRBV7-9 and J is TRBJ2-2; 7 bases match TRBD1. The CDR3 sequence is 14 residues long. Unmatched junction bases numbered 7, after V lost 5 bases and J lost 7 bases. The germline V gene encodes CDR1 SEHNR and CDR2 FQNEAQ (reference sequence). CDR3 amino acids: CASSTGAVSGELFF. The CDR3 DNA is TGTGCCAGCAGCACAGGGGCGGTGAGCGGGGAGCTGTTTTTT.

This chain uses TRBV19 with TRBJ2-2, with TRBD2 matching over 7 bases. This CDR3 has 15 residues. CDR1 LNHDA and CDR2 SQIVND come from the germline V gene (reference sequence). V was pared by 7 bases and J by 3 bases, with 8 bases of the junction left unmatched. Here the CDR3 DNA reads TGTGCCAGTACCTCCGGCGGGAGATACACCGGGGAGCTGTTTTTT. This gives the protein CASTSGGRYTGELFF.

The CDR3 DNA sequence: TGCGCCAGCAGCAAGGGACAACCCAACATTCAGTACTTC. Its protein is CASSKGQPNIQYF. The chain couples TRBV5-1 to TRBJ2-4, with D perhaps matching TRBD1 (6 bases). With 4 bases removed from V and 7 bases from J, the gap between germline ends came to 12 bases. Germline assignment: CDR1 SGHRS and CDR2 YFSETQ. The CDR3 contains 13 residues.

This chain's CDR3 is CASSLAGRGYEQYF. The CDR3 DNA reads as TGTGCCAGCAGCTTAGCGGGTAGAGGCTACGAGCAGTACTTC. The genes are TRBV13 and TRBJ2-7; D not resolved. In germline, CDR1 is PRHDT, CDR2 FYEKMQ (reference sequence). The CDR3 spans 14 residues. Trimming took 1 base from V and 3 from J, leaving 10 bases between them.

The rearrangement uses TRBV6-5 and TRBJ1-6, with unresolved D. Germline CDR1 reads MNHEY; CDR2 reads SVGAGI. Deletions cut 2 bases from V and 10 bases from J, with 15 bases between. There are 15 residues in the CDR3. CDR3 residues: CASSYGSRQGSPLHF. The CDR3 nucleotides read TGTGCCAGCAGTTACGGTTCTAGGCAAGGCTCACCCCTCCACTTT.